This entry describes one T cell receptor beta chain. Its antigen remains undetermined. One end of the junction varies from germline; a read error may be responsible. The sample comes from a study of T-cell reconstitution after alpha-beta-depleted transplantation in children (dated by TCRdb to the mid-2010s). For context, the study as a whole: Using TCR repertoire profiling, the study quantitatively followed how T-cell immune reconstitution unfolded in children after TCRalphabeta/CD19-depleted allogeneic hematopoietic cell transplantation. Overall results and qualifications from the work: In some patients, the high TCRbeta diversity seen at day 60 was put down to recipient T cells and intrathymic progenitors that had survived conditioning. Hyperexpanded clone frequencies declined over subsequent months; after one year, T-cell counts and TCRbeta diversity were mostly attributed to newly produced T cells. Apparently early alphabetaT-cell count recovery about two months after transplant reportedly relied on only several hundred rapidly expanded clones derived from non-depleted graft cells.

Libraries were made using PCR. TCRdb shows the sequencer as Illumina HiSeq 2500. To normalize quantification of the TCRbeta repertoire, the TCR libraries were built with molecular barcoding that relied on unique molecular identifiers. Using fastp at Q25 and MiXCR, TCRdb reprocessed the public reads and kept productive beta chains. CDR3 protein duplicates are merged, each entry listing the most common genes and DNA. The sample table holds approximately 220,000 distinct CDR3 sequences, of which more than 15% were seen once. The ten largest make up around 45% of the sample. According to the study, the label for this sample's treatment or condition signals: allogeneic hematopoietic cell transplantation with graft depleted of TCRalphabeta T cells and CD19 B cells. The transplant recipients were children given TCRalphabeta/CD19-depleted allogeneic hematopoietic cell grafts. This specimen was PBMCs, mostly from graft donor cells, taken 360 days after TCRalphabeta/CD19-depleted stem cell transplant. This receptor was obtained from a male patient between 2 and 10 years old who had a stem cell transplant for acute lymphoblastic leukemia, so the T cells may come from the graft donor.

CDR3 region: CATEHLSYEQYF. The nucleotides are TGCGCGACGGAGCATCTCTCCTACGAGCAGTACTTC. The receptor chain draws on TRBV7-8 and TRBJ2-7, with no reliable assignment of the D segment. The CDR3 covers 12 residues, taking in both the cysteine and the phenylalanine. Solely the CDR3 DNA is kept, with 36 bases framed from the first base. CDR1 and CDR2, looked up from the germline V gene, are SGHVS and FQNEAQ. Here the CDR3 is joined to the reference TRBV7-8 and TRBJ2-7 genes, and the full variable domain is: GAGVSQSPRYKVAKRGQDVALRCDPISGHVSLFWYQQALGQGPEFLTYFQNEAQLDKSGLPSDRFFAERPEGSVSTLKIQRTQQEDSAVYLCATEHLSYEQYFGPGTRLTVT.